These T cell receptor beta chains were read from a single sample in a study of cytomegalovirus exposure and HLA in healthy donors. The assay was immunoSEQ multiplex PCR, and TCRdb's table has in-frame clones only and misses some. The sample includes 100,000 to 150,000 clones, 82% of them seen just once. Sequencing was done on a sample of PBMCs. All receptors derive from a male donor in good health and CMV-seropositive. The CDR3 runs from the conserved cysteine through the conserved F or W. The order of the fields is D gene, clone size, V gene, J gene, CDR3 protein, CDR3 DNA. A D gene is named only where the DNA matches it firmly. The listing skips clone size in some rows; elsewhere it reads once, few, many or a size class.

D: NA
size: NA
V: TRBV28
J: TRBJ2-7
CDR3: CATGLDPYEQYF
DNA: TGTGCCACCGGACTTGATCCCTACGAGCAGTACTTC

D: NA
size: NA
V: TRBV19
J: TRBJ1-1
CDR3: CASMGTANTEAFF
DNA: TGTGCCAGTATGGGGACTGCAAACACTGAAGCTTTCTTT

D: NA
size: few
V: TRBV27
J: TRBJ2-7
CDR3: CASSLSRFNEQYF
DNA: TGTGCCAGCAGTTTATCGAGGTTCAACGAGCAGTACTTC

D: TRBD2
size: NA
V: TRBV9
J: TRBJ2-3
CDR3: CASSPRTSYFEQYF
DNA: TGTGCCAGCAGCCCCAGGACTAGCTACTTTGAGCAGTATTTT

D: TRBD1
size: NA
V: TRBV7-2
J: TRBJ1-5
CDR3: CASSLGGQVYSNQPQHF
DNA: TGTGCCAGCAGCTTAGGGGGACAGGTTTATAGCAATCAGCCCCAGCATTTT

D: TRBD2
size: NA
V: TRBV9
J: TRBJ2-1
CDR3: CASSVVAGVYNEQFF
DNA: TGTGCCAGCAGCGTAGTAGCGGGGGTCTACAATGAGCAGTTCTTC

D: NA
size: NA
V: TRBV30
J: TRBJ1-2
CDR3: CAWSQGRGRVNANYGYTF
DNA: TGTGCCTGGAGTCAAGGAAGAGGTAGAGTCAACGCTAACTATGGCTACACCTTC

D: TRBD1
size: NA
V: TRBV28
J: TRBJ1-2
CDR3: CASSLYPGTGRYGYTF
DNA: TGTGCCAGCAGCCTATATCCCGGGACAGGGAGATATGGCTACACCTTC

D: TRBD2
size: NA
V: TRBV5-1
J: TRBJ2-7
CDR3: CASSFSGGQGVYEQYF
DNA: TGCGCCAGCAGCTTCAGCGGGGGGCAGGGGGTCTACGAGCAGTACTTC

D: TRBD1
size: NA
V: TRBV5-1
J: TRBJ2-7
CDR3: CASSYQGAYEQYF
DNA: TGCGCCAGCAGCTACCAGGGGGCGTACGAGCAGTACTTC

D: TRBD2
size: NA
V: TRBV4-3
J: TRBJ2-2
CDR3: CASSQDLAGVAGELFF
DNA: TGCGCCAGCAGCCAAGATCTAGCGGGAGTAGCCGGGGAGCTGTTTTTT

D: NA
size: NA
V: TRBV5-1
J: TRBJ1-2
CDR3: CASSSQQGINYGYTF
DNA: TGCGCCAGCAGCTCACAACAGGGAATTAACTATGGCTACACCTTC

D: TRBD1
size: NA
V: TRBV5-4
J: TRBJ2-1
CDR3: CASSPSGTGAYNEQFF
DNA: TGTGCCAGCAGCCCATCCGGGACAGGGGCCTACAATGAGCAGTTCTTC